Presented here are 16 T cell receptor beta chains from one specimen sequenced in a study of cytomegalovirus exposure and HLA in healthy donors. PCR used 60 Vbeta primers and 13 Jbeta primers. Libraries were prepared by immunoSEQ multiplex PCR; TCRdb keeps only in-frame clonotypes and omits some of them. The table lists about 55,000 clones, 75% to 80% of them singletons. The sample taken for sequencing was PBMCs. All receptors come from a female donor in good health and CMV-seronegative.

V usage is TRBV5-4 and J usage is TRBJ2-6, with 8 nucleotides matching TRBD1. The germline CDR1 and CDR2 sequences are SGHNT and YYREEE (reference sequence). The CDR3 covers 17 residues. V lost 4 bases and J lost 2; bases outside the gene matches: 8. The CDR3 DNA sequence: TGTGCCAGCAGCCCCGGACAGGGAAGAACTGGGGCCAACGTCCTGACTTTC. It encodes CASSPGQGRTGANVLTF.

The CDR3 bases are TGTGCCAGCAGTCCCCGGCGGCTAATAAACACCGGGGAGCTGTTTTTT. Protein product: CASSPRRLINTGELFF. The chain is built from TRBV27 and TRBJ2-2; D gene uncertain. This CDR3 has 16 residues. Germline CDR1 is MNHEY and CDR2 is SMNVEV (reference sequence). V shed 5 bases and J shed 2 bases, with 15 bases lying between them.

This clone came up a few times. The rearrangement links TRBV7-7 to TRBJ2-5; TRBD2 aligns across 10 bases. The germline gives CDR1 SSHAT, CDR2 FNYEAQ (reference sequence). V was pared by 1 base and J by 1 base, with 6 bases of the junction left unmatched. This CDR3 region has 17 residues. The CDR3 spells CASSLGVAGGGQETQYF. The CDR3, as DNA: TGTGCCAGCAGCTTAGGGGTAGCGGGAGGAGGCCAAGAGACCCAGTACTTC.

The chain joins TRBV5-1 to TRBJ1-1; D is possibly TRBD1 (5 bases). Germline-derived CDR1 and CDR2 are SGHRS and YFSETQ. V was pared by 4 bases and J by 2 bases, with 24 bases between. The CDR3 has 18 residues. In nucleotides, the CDR3 is TGCGCCAGCAGCCCGGCGGGGGACGGTGCTGGTTTTAACACTGAAGCTTTCTTT. As protein: CASSPAGDGAGFNTEAFF.

The chain employs TRBV5-1 and TRBJ2-5; a possible D gene is TRBD2 (6 bases). The J call is doubtful: the DNA matches TRBJ2-7 better. Per the germline V gene, CDR1 is SGHRS and CDR2 is YFSETQ. This CDR3 has 13 amino acids. DNA of the CDR3: TGCGCCAGCAGCCACGGACTATATTACGAGCAGTACTTC. It encodes CASSHGLYYEQYF.

The CDR3 region has the DNA TGTGCCAGCAGCCCAACTAACACAGATACGCAGTATTTT. Its protein product is CASSPTNTDTQYF. The J gene is TRBJ2-3, the V gene TRBV14; D is uncertain. The germline CDR1 and CDR2 sequences are SGHDN and FVKESK. V shed 4 bases and J shed 2 bases, with 7 bases lying between them. This CDR3 has 13 residues.

The table lists this clone with a count of one. This sequence joins TRBV18 and TRBJ1-3, with 8 bases that match TRBD1. The V and J ends lost 6 bases and 0 bases, in that order; junction bases with no gene match: 1. From germline, CDR1 is KGHSH and CDR2 LQKENI. This CDR3 comprises 14 residues. DNA for the CDR3: TGTGCCAGCTCTACAGGGGGCTCTGGAAACACCATATATTTT. This encodes CASSTGGSGNTIYF.

This clone was detected only a few times. This sequence joins TRBV29-1 and TRBJ2-7; 13 bases fit TRBD2. This CDR3 has 11 amino acids. CDR1 and CDR2 from the germline V gene are SQVTM and ANQGSEA. Trimming cost V 6 bases and J 9 bases; bases outside gene matches: 2. Here the CDR3 DNA reads TGCAGCGTCCGGACTAGCGGGGGGCAGTACTTC. It is translated as CSVRTSGGQYF.

This chain links TRBV27 with TRBJ2-1, with 10 bases lining up with TRBD2. This CDR3 comprises 20 residues. The V gene's germline CDR1 is MNHEY and CDR2 SMNVEV (reference sequence). The V segment lost 5 bases and the J segment 1 base; nucleotides outside the gene matches: 17. CDR3 amino acids: CASSTSKGVLAGESYNEQFF. In nucleotides, the CDR3 is TGTGCCAGCAGTACCTCTAAAGGGGTCCTAGCGGGAGAGTCCTACAATGAGCAGTTCTTC.

The rearrangement joins TRBV7-2 to TRBJ1-2, with 8 bases aligning to TRBD1. CDR3 length equals 15 residues. In germline, CDR1 is SGHTA, CDR2 FQGNSA. V lost 2 bases and J lost 3; bases outside the gene matches: 5. The CDR3 nucleotides read TGTGCCAGCAGCTTATGGGCACAGGGGGACTATGGCTACACCTTC. Its protein product is CASSLWAQGDYGYTF.

The chain has TRBV9 and TRBJ1-5; 8 nucleotides line up with TRBD1. CDR1 is SGDLS, CDR2 YYNGEE, per germline. CDR3 length: 15 residues. Trimming at V came to 4 bases and at J to 3 bases, leaving 6 bases not matched to a gene. The CDR3 nucleotides are TGTGCCAGCAGCCGACAGGGGTTCATCAATCAGCCCCAGCATTTT. This sequence encodes CASSRQGFINQPQHF.

The chain recombines TRBV6-5 with TRBJ2-5; maybe TRBD1 (6 bases). The CDR3 runs 15 residues. Germline assignment: CDR1 MNHEY and CDR2 SVGAGI. Trimming shortened V by 0 bases and J by 6 bases, and 14 bases separated the two germline ends. CDR3 DNA sequence: TGTGCCAGCAGTTACTCGCAGGGGTCAGGGCAGACCCAGTACTTC. Protein: CASSYSQGSGQTQYF.

This clone was detected only once. The chain employs TRBV15 and TRBJ2-7; no definite D call. This CDR3 has 14 amino acids. The V gene's germline CDR1 is LNHNV and CDR2 YYDKDF (reference sequence). The germline V and J ends were trimmed by 8 bases and 2 bases, with 16 bases remaining between them. Written as DNA, the CDR3 is TGTGCCACCGGGCCCGCATCGATCGCCTACGAGCAGTACTTC. Residues: CATGPASIAYEQYF.

The chain joins TRBV4-1 to TRBJ1-3; D gene ambiguous. This CDR3 has 16 residues. Germline V gene data show CDR1 as MGHRA and CDR2 as YSYEKL. V was trimmed by 0 bases and J by 0 bases, leaving 9 bases between them. DNA for the CDR3: TGCGCCAGCAGCCAAGAGAGAGGATACTCTGGAAACACCATATATTTT. Amino acids: CASSQERGYSGNTIYF.

The chain links TRBV4-2 to TRBJ2-5; TRBD1 is a possible D gene (7 bases). Germline-derived CDR1 and CDR2 are LGHNA and YNFKEQ. CDR3 length equals 16 residues. V lost 0 bases and J 2 bases, leaving 13 bases between the germline ends. The DNA of the CDR3 is TGTGCCAGCAGCCAAGATTACAGGGGAGGTCAAGAGACCCAGTACTTC. Amino acid sequence: CASSQDYRGGQETQYF.

The V gene is TRBV21-1, the J gene TRBJ2-2; the table names TRBD2, a call not compared with the DNA. TRBV21-1 is a pseudogene. The CDR3 totals 15 residues. DNA of the CDR3: TGTGCCAGCAGCCGGGCGATCCAGGAGGGCGGGGAGCTGTTTTTT. This codes for CASSRAIQEGGELFF.